This T cell receptor (beta chain) derives from a study of shared clonotypes between healthy human individuals. As concerns this clone: Its antigen is currently unknown.

Data came from immunoSEQ multiplex PCR; TCRdb stores just in-frame clones and leaves some out. The table has under 2.5 million clones, under 95% seen once. Whole-study results and caveats: Among the subsets, naive ones generally showed larger estimated richness than memory ones.

Trimming took 1 base from V and 3 from J; bases not matched to a gene: 9. Germline values: CDR1 SGHDT, CDR2 YYEEEE. CDR3 length equals 19 residues. The J gene is TRBJ2-6, the V gene TRBV5-6; 11 bases are a match to TRBD2. Sequences were obtained from naive CD4+ T cells from PBMCs. Subset here: CD45RA+ positively selected. The source is a man between 18 and 35 years old in good health. Some clones in this sample may be carry-over from other donors' samples. The CDR3 loop reads CASSLTSGGSAFGANVLTF. CDR3 bases: TGTGCCAGCAGCTTGACTAGCGGGGGCTCGGCGTTTGGGGCCAACGTCCTGACTTTC.